This T cell receptor (beta chain) stems from a study of CD4 T cell repertoires in COVID-19. Sequencing was done directly on freshly isolated, uncultured memory T cells. Study results and caveats: In SARS-CoV and/or HKU1 spike cultures, between roughly 7 and 27% of SARS-CoV-2 clonotypes reappeared.

On this clone: Its antigen is unidentified.

Germline CDR1 and CDR2: MNHEY and SMNVEV (reference sequence). V lost 5 bases to trimming and J lost 5 bases; unmatched junction nucleotides: 11. This CDR3 comprises 15 residues. Measured with immunoSEQ multiplex PCR; TCRdb has only the in-frame clones, and not every one. The data show tens of thousands of clones, around 90% seen once. J is TRBJ2-7 and V is TRBV27; TRBD2 agrees at 8 bases. This sequence was found in a human donor who had COVID-19. Sequences were derived from central memory CD4+ T cells from blood, sampled before the COVID-19 pandemic. CDR3 residues: CASSPAGGGADEQYF. As DNA, the CDR3 is TGTGCCAGCAGTCCCGCGGGGGGTGGAGCAGACGAGCAGTACTTC.